This TCR beta chain was captured in a study of blood T cell repertoires in COVID-19. Background on the study: The United States, Italy and Spain supplied acute and convalescent COVID-19 samples. Sample material is recorded as cDNA or gDNA derived from T cells, B-cell-depleted T cells, or PBMCs.

Under the authors' procedure: Estimation of nucleated cell counts was performed using reference gene primer amplification. Sequenced by immunoSEQ multiplex PCR; TCRdb stores in-frame clones only, minus some. The V and J calls and the clone size are those of that table, but D and trimming were determined from the DNA. The table lists around 340,000 clones, about 92% of them singletons. V trimming: 3 bases; J trimming: 7 bases; junction bases outside the gene matches: 7. CDR1 is MDHEN, CDR2 SYDVKM, per germline. The CDR3 totals 14 residues. Sequencing was done on a sample of peripheral blood. The receptor comes from a woman aged 55-69 years with COVID-19, enrolled during active disease. This chain uses TRBV28 with TRBJ1-2; 8 bases are shared with TRBD1. CDR3 nucleotide sequence: TGTGCCAGCAGTTTCCCAGGGGGCATAAGTGGCTACACCTTC. This translates into CASSFPGGISGYTF.